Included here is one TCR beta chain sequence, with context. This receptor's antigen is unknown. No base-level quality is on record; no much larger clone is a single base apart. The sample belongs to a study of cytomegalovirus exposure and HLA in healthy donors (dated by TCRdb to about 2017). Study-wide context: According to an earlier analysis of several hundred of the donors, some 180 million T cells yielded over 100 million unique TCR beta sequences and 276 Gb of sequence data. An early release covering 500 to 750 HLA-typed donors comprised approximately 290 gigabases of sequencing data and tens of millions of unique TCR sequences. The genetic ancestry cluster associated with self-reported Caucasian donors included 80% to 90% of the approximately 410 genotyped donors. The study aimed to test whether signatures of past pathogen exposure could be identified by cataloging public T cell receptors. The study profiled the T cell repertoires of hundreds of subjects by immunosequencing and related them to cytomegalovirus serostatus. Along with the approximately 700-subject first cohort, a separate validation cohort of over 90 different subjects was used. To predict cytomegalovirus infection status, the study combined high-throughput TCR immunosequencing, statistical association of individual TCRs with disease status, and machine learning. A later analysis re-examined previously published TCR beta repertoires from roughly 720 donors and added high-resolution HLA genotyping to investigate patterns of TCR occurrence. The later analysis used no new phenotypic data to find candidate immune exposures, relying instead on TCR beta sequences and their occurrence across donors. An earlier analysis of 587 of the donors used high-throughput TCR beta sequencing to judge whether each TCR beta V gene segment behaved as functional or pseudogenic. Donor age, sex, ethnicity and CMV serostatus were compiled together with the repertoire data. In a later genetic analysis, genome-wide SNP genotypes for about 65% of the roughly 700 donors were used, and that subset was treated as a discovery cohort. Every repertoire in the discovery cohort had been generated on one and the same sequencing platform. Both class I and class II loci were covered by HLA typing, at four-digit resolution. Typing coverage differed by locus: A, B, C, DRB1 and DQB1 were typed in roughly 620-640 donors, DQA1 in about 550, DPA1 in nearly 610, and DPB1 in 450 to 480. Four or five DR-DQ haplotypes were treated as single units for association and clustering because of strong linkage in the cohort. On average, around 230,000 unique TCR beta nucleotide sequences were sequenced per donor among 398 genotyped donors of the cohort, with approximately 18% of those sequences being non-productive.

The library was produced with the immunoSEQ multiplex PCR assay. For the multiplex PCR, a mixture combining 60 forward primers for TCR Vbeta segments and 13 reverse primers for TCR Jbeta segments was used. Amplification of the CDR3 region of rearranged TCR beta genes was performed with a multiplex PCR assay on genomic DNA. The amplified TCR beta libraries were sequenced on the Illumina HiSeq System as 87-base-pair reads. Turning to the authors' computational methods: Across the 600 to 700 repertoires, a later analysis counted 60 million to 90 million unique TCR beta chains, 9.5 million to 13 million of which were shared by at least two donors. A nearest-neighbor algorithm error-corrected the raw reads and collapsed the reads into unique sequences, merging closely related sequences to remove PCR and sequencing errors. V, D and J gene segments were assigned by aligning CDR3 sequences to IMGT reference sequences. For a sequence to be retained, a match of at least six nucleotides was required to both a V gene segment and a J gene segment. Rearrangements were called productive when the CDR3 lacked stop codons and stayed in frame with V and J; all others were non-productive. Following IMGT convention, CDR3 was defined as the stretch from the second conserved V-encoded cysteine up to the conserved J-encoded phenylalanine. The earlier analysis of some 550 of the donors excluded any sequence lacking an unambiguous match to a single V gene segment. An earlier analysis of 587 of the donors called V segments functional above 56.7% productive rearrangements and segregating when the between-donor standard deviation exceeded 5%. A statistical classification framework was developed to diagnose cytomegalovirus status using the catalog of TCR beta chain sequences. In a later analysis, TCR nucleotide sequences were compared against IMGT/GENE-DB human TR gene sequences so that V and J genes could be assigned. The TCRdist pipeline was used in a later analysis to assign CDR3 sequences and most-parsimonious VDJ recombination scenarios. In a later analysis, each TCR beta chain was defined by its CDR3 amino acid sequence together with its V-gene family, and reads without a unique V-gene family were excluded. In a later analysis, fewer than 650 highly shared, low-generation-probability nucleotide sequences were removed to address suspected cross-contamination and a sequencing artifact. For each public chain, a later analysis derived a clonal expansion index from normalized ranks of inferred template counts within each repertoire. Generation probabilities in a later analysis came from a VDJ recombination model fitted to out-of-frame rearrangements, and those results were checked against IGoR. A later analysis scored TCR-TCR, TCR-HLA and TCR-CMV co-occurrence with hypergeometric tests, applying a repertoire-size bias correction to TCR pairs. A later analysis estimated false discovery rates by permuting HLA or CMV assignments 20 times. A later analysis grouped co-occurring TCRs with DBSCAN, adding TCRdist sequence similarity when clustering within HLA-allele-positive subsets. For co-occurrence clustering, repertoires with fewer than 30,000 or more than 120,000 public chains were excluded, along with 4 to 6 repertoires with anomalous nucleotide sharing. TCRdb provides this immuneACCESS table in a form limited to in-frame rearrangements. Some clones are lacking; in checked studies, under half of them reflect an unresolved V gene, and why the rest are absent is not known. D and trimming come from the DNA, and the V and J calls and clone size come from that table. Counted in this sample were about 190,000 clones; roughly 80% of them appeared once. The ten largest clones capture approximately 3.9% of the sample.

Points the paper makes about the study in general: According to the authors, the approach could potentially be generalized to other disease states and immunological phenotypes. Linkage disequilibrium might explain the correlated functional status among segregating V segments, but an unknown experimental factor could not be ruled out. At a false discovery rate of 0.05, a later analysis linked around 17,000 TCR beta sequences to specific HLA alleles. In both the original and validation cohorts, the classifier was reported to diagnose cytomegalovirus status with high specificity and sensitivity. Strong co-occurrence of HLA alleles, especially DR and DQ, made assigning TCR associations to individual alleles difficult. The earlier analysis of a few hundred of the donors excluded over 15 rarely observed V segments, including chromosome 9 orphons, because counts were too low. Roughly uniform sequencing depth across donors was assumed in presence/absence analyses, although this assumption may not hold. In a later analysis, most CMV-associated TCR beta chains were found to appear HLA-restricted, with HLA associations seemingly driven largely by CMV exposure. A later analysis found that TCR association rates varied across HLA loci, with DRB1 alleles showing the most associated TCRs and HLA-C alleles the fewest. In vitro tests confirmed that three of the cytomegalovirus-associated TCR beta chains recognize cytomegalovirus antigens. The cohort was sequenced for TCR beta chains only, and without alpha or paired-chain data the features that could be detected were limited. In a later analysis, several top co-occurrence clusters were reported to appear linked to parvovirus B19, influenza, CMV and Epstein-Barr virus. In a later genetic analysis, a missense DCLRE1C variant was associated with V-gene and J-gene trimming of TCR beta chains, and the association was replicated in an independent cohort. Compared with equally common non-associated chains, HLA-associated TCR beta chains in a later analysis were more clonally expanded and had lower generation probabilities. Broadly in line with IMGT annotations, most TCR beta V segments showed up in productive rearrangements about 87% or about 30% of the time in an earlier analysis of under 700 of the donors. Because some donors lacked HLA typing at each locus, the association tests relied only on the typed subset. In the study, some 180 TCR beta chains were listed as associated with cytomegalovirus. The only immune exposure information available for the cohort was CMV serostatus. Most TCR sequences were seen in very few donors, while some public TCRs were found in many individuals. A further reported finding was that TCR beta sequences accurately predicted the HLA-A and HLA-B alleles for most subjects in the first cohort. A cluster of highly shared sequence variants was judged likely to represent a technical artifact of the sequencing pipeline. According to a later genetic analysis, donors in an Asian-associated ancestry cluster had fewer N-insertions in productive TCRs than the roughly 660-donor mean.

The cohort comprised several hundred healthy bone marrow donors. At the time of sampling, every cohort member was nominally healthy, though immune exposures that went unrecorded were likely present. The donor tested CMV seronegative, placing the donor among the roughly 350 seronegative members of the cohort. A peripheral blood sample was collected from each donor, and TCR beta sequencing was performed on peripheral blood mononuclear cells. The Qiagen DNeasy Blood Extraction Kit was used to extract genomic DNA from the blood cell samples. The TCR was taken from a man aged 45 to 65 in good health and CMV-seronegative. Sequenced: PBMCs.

The DNA sequence is given as TGTGCCAGCAGTTTGGAGGGGAGCTCCTACGAGCAGTACTTC. Translated, this is CASSLEGSSYEQYF. The chain links TRBV27 with TRBJ2-5; TRBD2 is possibly the D segment (6 matching bases). The J call is in doubt because the DNA end fits TRBJ2-7 better. Looking up the germline V gene (reference sequence) yields CDR1 MNHEY and CDR2 SMNVEV. The CDR3 contains 14 residues, cysteine and phenylalanine counted. Only CDR3 DNA is held: 42 bases, read in frame from base 1.